These T cell receptor beta chains were read from a single sample in a study of cytomegalovirus exposure and HLA in healthy donors. Here immunoSEQ multiplex PCR was the method, and the copy in TCRdb shows in-frame clones only, minus some. Of 100,000 to 150,000 clones in the sample, more than 60% were seen once. Sequencing was carried out using PBMCs. These receptors came from a woman aged 55-70 years in good health and CMV-seropositive. The CDR3 runs from the conserved cysteine through the conserved F or W. The D gene is left open where the match is weak. Size tells how often a clone was seen (once, few, many) or the class of an expanded clone, and some rows leave it out.

j_call,d_call,v_call,cdr3_length,clone_size,cdr3_aa,cdr3_nt
TRBJ2-3,TRBD1,TRBV4-1,15,-,CASNQGQGSFYTQYF,TGCGCCAGCAACCAGGGACAGGGCTCTTTTTACACGCAGTATTTT
TRBJ2-3,-,TRBV9,13,-,CASSVAGTDTQYF,TGTGCCAGCAGCGTAGCTGGCACAGATACGCAGTATTTT
TRBJ1-3,-,TRBV6-5,16,-,CASSLTTGLSGNTIYF,TGTGCCAGCAGTTTAACAACAGGGCTCTCTGGAAACACCATATATTTT
TRBJ2-1,TRBD1,TRBV13,17,few,CASSYRRTGGWYNEQFF,TGTGCCAGCAGCTACAGGCGGACAGGGGGCTGGTACAATGAGCAGTTCTTC
TRBJ1-3,-,TRBV5-1,16,-,CASSLSGAYSGNTIYF,TGCGCCAGCAGCCTGAGTGGGGCCTACTCTGGAAACACCATATATTTT
TRBJ2-7,TRBD1,TRBV11-2,16,few,CASTKGQGSSAYEQYF,TGTGCCAGCACCAAGGGACAGGGATCGAGTGCCTACGAGCAGTACTTC
TRBJ2-2,-,TRBV19,15,-,CASRLGSGNTGELFF,TGTGCCAGCCGACTCGGCTCCGGTAACACCGGGGAGCTGTTTTTT
TRBJ2-2,TRBD1,TRBV5-1,14,-,CASSRDRSTGELFF,TGCGCCAGCAGCCGGGACAGGAGCACCGGGGAGCTGTTTTTT
TRBJ2-2,-,TRBV25-1,14,few,CASSAQRNTGELFF,TGTGCCAGCAGTGCACAGAGAAACACCGGGGAGCTGTTTTTT
TRBJ2-2,-,TRBV23-1,16,-,CASSQVISVFPGELFF,TGCGCCAGCAGTCAAGTTATCTCTGTCTTCCCCGGGGAGCTGTTTTTT
TRBJ2-3,-,TRBV7-2,13,-,CASVTSGTDTQYF,TGTGCCAGCGTGACTAGTGGTACAGATACGCAGTATTTT
TRBJ1-2,TRBD1,TRBV9,14,-,CASSAGQGLYGYTF,TGTGCCAGCAGCGCCGGACAGGGCCTCTATGGCTACACCTTC
TRBJ1-2,TRBD1,TRBV5-4,14,-,CASSGTGQHYGYTF,TGTGCCAGCAGCGGGACAGGGCAACACTATGGCTACACCTTC
TRBJ2-7,-,TRBV6-5,15,-,CASSLYRQAGYEQYF,TGTGCCAGCAGTCTCTACCGACAGGCGGGCTACGAGCAGTACTTC
TRBJ2-5,TRBD1,TRBV6-6,15,once,CASSRRTGGQETQYF,TGTGCCAGCAGCCGTCGGACAGGGGGTCAAGAGACCCAGTACTTC
TRBJ1-1,-,TRBV18,14,-,CASSPLGGDTEAFF,TGTGCCAGCTCGCCTCTAGGGGGGGACACTGAAGCTTTCTTT
TRBJ1-5,-,TRBV4-1,14,-,CASSNGGWNQPQHF,TGCGCCAGCAGTAACGGCGGATGGAATCAGCCCCAGCATTTT
TRBJ1-1,-,TRBV10-3,14,few,CAIDAGWDTGTAFF,TGTGCCATCGACGCCGGTTGGGACACGGGCACAGCTTTCTTT
TRBJ1-5,-,TRBV9,14,few,CASSEGMRYQPQHF,TGTGCCAGCAGCGAGGGGATGAGGTATCAGCCCCAGCATTTT
TRBJ2-7,-,TRBV7-9,14,-,CASSPRTPSYEQYF,TGTGCCAGCAGCCCAAGGACACCTTCCTACGAGCAGTACTTC
TRBJ2-2,-,TRBV19,14,-,CASSYLRRTGELFF,TGTGCCAGTAGTTACCTCCGGAGGACCGGGGAGCTGTTTTTT
TRBJ2-1,-,TRBV5-4,14,-,CASSPTSGPNEQFF,TGTGCCAGCAGCCCCACCAGCGGTCCCAATGAGCAGTTCTTC
TRBJ2-7,TRBD2,TRBV6-1,15,-,CASSGGREGGSGQYF,TGTGCCAGCAGTGGCGGACGGGAGGGAGGGTCCGGACAGTACTTC
TRBJ2-1,-,TRBV19,16,few,CASSSPSMDKNNEQFF,TGTGCCAGTAGTTCCCCTTCCATGGACAAGAACAATGAGCAGTTCTTC
TRBJ1-4,-,TRBV15,15,-,CATSTESATNEKLFF,TGTGCCACCAGCACCGAGAGTGCAACTAATGAAAAACTGTTTTTT
TRBJ1-2,TRBD1,TRBV4-3,14,-,CASSQLGTDYGYTF,TGCGCCAGCAGCCAACTAGGGACAGACTATGGCTACACCTTC
TRBJ2-2,TRBD2,TRBV7-9,16,-,CASSPFSGGHTGELFF,TGTGCCAGCAGCCCATTCTCGGGAGGGCACACCGGGGAGCTGTTTTTT
TRBJ1-2,TRBD1,TRBV6-6,16,-,CASSQQGTLTNYGYTF,TGTGCCAGCAGCCAACAGGGGACTTTGACTAACTATGGCTACACCTTC
TRBJ1-2,-,TRBV18,15,-,CASSLVAGGNYGYTF,TGTGCCAGCTCTCTAGTAGCAGGCGGGAACTATGGCTACACCTTC
TRBJ1-1,-,TRBV7-9,16,-,CASSLVGTGRDTEAFF,TGTGCCAGCAGCTTAGTCGGTACCGGGCGGGACACTGAAGCTTTCTTT
TRBJ2-7,-,TRBV10-1,18,-,CASRPKATLGSGHYEQYF,TGCGCCAGCAGACCCAAAGCAACCCTGGGCTCGGGACATTACGAGCAGTACTTC
TRBJ1-4,-,TRBV28,12,-,CASRPITGRLFF,TGTGCCAGCAGGCCTATAACAGGGCGACTGTTTTTT
TRBJ1-2,-,TRBV7-2,12,-,CASSTGRMGYTF,TGTGCCAGCAGCACAGGACGGATGGGCTACACCTTC
TRBJ2-3,TRBD2,TRBV7-6,18,-,CASSYGTSGGAGTDTQYF,TGTGCCAGCAGCTACGGGACTAGCGGGGGGGCAGGTACAGATACGCAGTATTTT
TRBJ1-4,TRBD1,TRBV5-5,15,-,CASSLGPQGDEKLFF,TGTGCCAGCAGCTTGGGACCACAGGGGGATGAAAAACTGTTTTTT
TRBJ2-5,-,TRBV7-9,16,-,CASSFYMAPRGETQYF,TGTGCCAGCAGCTTCTACATGGCCCCCCGAGGGGAGACCCAGTACTTC
TRBJ1-6,-,TRBV5-1,13,-,CASSLAERSPLHF,TGCGCCAGCAGCTTGGCAGAGAGGTCACCCCTCCACTTT
TRBJ2-7,TRBD2,TRBV7-9,16,once,CASSSVREVSSYEQYF,TGTGCCAGCAGCTCGGTTCGGGAGGTTAGCTCCTACGAGCAGTACTTC
TRBJ1-2,-,TRBV5-8,12,-,CASSLERVGHTF,TGTGCCAGCAGCTTGGAACGGGTAGGCCACACCTTC
TRBJ1-1,TRBD1,TRBV28,12,once,CASRDSNTEAFF,TGTGCCAGCCGGGACAGTAACACTGAAGCTTTCTTT
TRBJ1-1,-,TRBV4-3,15,-,CASSQEGGVNTEAFF,TGCGCCAGCAGCCAAGAAGGGGGGGTGAACACTGAAGCTTTCTTT
TRBJ2-7,TRBD1,TRBV6-5,14,-,CASRGTGFSYEQYF,TGTGCCAGCAGGGGGACAGGTTTCTCCTACGAGCAGTACTTC
TRBJ2-2,-,TRBV6-5,14,-,CASIPAVFTGELFF,TGTGCCAGCATCCCGGCGGTTTTTACCGGGGAGCTGTTTTTT
TRBJ2-1,-,TRBV11-3,16,-,CASSLGPTGTYNEQFF,TGTGCCAGCAGCTTAGGTCCGACCGGGACTTACAATGAGCAGTTCTTC